This T cell receptor beta chain was observed in a study of technical replicates of blood from a handful of donors. Measured with immunoSEQ multiplex PCR; TCRdb has only the in-frame clones, and not every one. The repertoire holds more than 55,000 clones, with approximately 90% as singletons. There are 16 residues in the CDR3. The chain is built from TRBV1 and TRBJ1-6. TRBV1 is a known pseudogene. Sequences were obtained from PBMCs. This receptor was obtained from a human donor in good health. Some clones in this sample may be carry-over from other donors' samples. The CDR3 nucleotides are TGCACCAGCAGCCAAGATAGGCTCGGGGATGATTCACCCCTCCACTTT. Translation gives CTSSQDRLGDDSPLHF.